Listed below are T cell receptor beta chains from one sample, sequenced in a study of blood T cell repertoires in COVID-19. The method was immunoSEQ multiplex PCR; TCRdb's version includes in-frame clones alone and lacks a portion of them. The sample carries some 190,000 clones, roughly 85% recorded once. Source material: peripheral blood. The receptors were gathered from an elderly woman with acute or convalescent COVID-19. The CDR3 runs from the conserved cysteine through the conserved F or W. A D gene is named only where the DNA matches it firmly. Clone sizes are given selectively: once, few, many, or a class where the clone is expanded.

j_call: TRBJ1-3; clone_size: NA; v_call: TRBV18; d_call: NA; cdr3_length: 18; cdr3_nt: TGTGCCAGCTCCCCCTCAGCCCGACAGCCGTACTCTGGAAACACCATATATTTT; cdr3_aa: CASSPSARQPYSGNTIYF
j_call: TRBJ2-1; clone_size: once; v_call: TRBV11-2; d_call: TRBD2; cdr3_length: 15; cdr3_nt: TGTGCCAGCAGCTATCGACTAGCGGGAGTAGATGAGCAGTTCTTC; cdr3_aa: CASSYRLAGVDEQFF
j_call: TRBJ1-3; clone_size: NA; v_call: TRBV5-6; d_call: NA; cdr3_length: 15; cdr3_nt: TGTGCCAGCAGCGGGCAGCGGGGAGCCCGGGACACCATATATTTT; cdr3_aa: CASSGQRGARDTIYF
j_call: TRBJ2-3; clone_size: NA; v_call: TRBV18; d_call: NA; cdr3_length: 14; cdr3_nt: TGTGCCAGCTCCCAATGGGAGGGCACAGATACGCAGTATTTT; cdr3_aa: CASSQWEGTDTQYF
j_call: TRBJ1-1; clone_size: NA; v_call: TRBV18; d_call: NA; cdr3_length: 15; cdr3_nt: TGTGCCAGCTCACTGTCAGGGGTCCCGAACACTGAAGCTTTCTTT; cdr3_aa: CASSLSGVPNTEAFF
j_call: TRBJ2-3; clone_size: NA; v_call: TRBV28; d_call: TRBD2; cdr3_length: 15; cdr3_nt: TGTGCCAGCAGGGGGAGCGGGGCCACCGCAGATACGCAGTATTTT; cdr3_aa: CASRGSGATADTQYF
j_call: TRBJ1-1; clone_size: NA; v_call: TRBV5-1; d_call: NA; cdr3_length: 18; cdr3_nt: TGCGCCAGCAGTGCAGGCAGCCTTACCAACCTCCCTAACACTGAAGCTTTCTTT; cdr3_aa: CASSAGSLTNLPNTEAFF
j_call: TRBJ1-6; clone_size: NA; v_call: TRBV9; d_call: TRBD1; cdr3_length: 17; cdr3_nt: TGTGCCAGCAGCGGCGGTCAGGGGGCTACCCTAAATTCACCCCTCCACTTT; cdr3_aa: CASSGGQGATLNSPLHF
j_call: TRBJ1-6; clone_size: NA; v_call: TRBV5-5; d_call: TRBD1; cdr3_length: 14; cdr3_nt: TGTGCCAGCACAGCCGGGACAGGACCTGTCCCCCTCCACTTT; cdr3_aa: CASTAGTGPVPLHF
j_call: TRBJ1-2; clone_size: NA; v_call: TRBV11-2; d_call: NA; cdr3_length: 15; cdr3_nt: TGTGCCAGCAGCTTAGCTCCAGGGCTGGGATATGGCTACACCTTC; cdr3_aa: CASSLAPGLGYGYTF
j_call: TRBJ2-1; clone_size: few; v_call: TRBV18; d_call: NA; cdr3_length: 12; cdr3_nt: TGTGCCAGCTCACCGCTAGCCGGTGAGCAGTTCTTC; cdr3_aa: CASSPLAGEQFF
j_call: TRBJ2-2; clone_size: NA; v_call: TRBV29-1; d_call: NA; cdr3_length: 11; cdr3_nt: TGCAGCGGGGCGAACCCCGGGGAGCTGTTTTTT; cdr3_aa: CSGANPGELFF
j_call: TRBJ2-4; clone_size: NA; v_call: TRBV15; d_call: TRBD2; cdr3_length: 18; cdr3_nt: TGTGCCACCAGCAGATCCGGACTAGCGGGAGGGGCTAAAAACATTCAGTACTTC; cdr3_aa: CATSRSGLAGGAKNIQYF
j_call: TRBJ1-3; clone_size: once; v_call: TRBV28; d_call: NA; cdr3_length: 15; cdr3_nt: TGTGCCAGCAGTTTGGGAGGGGCGCCCGGAAACACCATATATTTT; cdr3_aa: CASSLGGAPGNTIYF